This entry features one TCR beta chain sequence. This record belongs to a study of blood T cell repertoires in COVID-19. V was clipped by 0 bases and J by 6 bases, with 17 bases between them. The CDR3 is 16 residues long. Germline V gives CDR1 SGDLS, CDR2 YYNGEE. Generated by immunoSEQ multiplex PCR, the TCRdb table keeps only in-frame clones and is missing some. The sample has under 200,000 clones, roughly 91% seen once; the top ten hold approximately 6%. Sequenced input: peripheral blood. This TCR was sampled from a man aged 35-49 years with active or convalescent COVID-19. The genes are TRBV9 and TRBJ2-3, with a possible D match to TRBD2 (7 bases). This chain's CDR3 is CASSVERWGGRDTQYF. Written as DNA, the CDR3 is TGTGCCAGCAGCGTAGAAAGGTGGGGGGGCAGGGATACGCAGTATTTT. Filled out from reference TRBV9 and TRBJ2-3, the complete variable domain reads DSGVTQTPKHLITATGQRVTLRCSPRSGDLSVYWYQQSLDQGLQFLIQYYNGEERAKGNILERFSAQQFPDLHSELNLSSLELGDSALYFCASSVERWGGRDTQYFGPGTRLTVL.